This T cell receptor (beta chain) was sequenced during a study of shared clonotypes between healthy human individuals (dated by TCRdb to 2019 to 2021). About the study as a whole: The cohort included three men and a couple of women between 18 and 49 years of age. Per donor, three plates each were used for CD4 naive and CD4 memory, two for CD8 naive, and one for CD8 memory. Blood TCR repertoires of a handful of healthy adults were deeply sequenced to estimate repertoire size and the extent of clonotype sharing between individuals. To increase sequencing depth and limit assay-specific biases, TCR repertoire library preparation and sequencing were carried out by different laboratories using diverse techniques. Between about 0.9 and 9 billion PBMCs per donor were obtained by leukapheresis.

With respect to this clone: The antigen this receptor binds is unknown. Base-call qualities are not available, and no considerably larger clone is one nucleotide away.

The CDR3 starts with the cysteine, ends with the phenylalanine, and has 13 residues. Only the CDR3 DNA stays, 39 bases, in frame from base 1. From a lookup of the germline V gene, CDR1 and CDR2 are SGHTA and FQGNSA. The germline ends are 16 bases apart after V is trimmed by 1 base and J by 15 bases. The research as a whole found: Estimated clonotype richness was generally larger for naive than for memory subsets. Higher generation probabilities were observed for clonotypes shared by all four sorted-subset donors than for non-shared clonotypes. Because the study included only a small number of donors, the genetic and exposure-history diversity represented was limited. Sampling was limited to blood, and TCR repertoires in tissue likely differ from TCR repertoires in blood. Even with the large sequencing depth, rarefaction of the sorted-subset datasets indicated that sequencing was incomplete. Based on pairwise subsampling, the degree of clonotype sharing among donors was expected to be affected by sequencing depth. Sharing across a few donors was observed for approximately 5% of naive CD4, under 4% of naive CD8, over 2% of memory CD4, and roughly 0.43% of memory CD8 clonotypes.

TCR CDR3 regions were amplified from genomic DNA by multiplex PCR using the deep immunoSEQ assay. Genomic DNA extracted from each cell subset was distributed evenly over all wells of several immunoSEQ 96-well plates, and each plate served as one replicate. For sorted subsets, approximately 210 ng genomic DNA, equal to tens of thousands of T cell genomes, was loaded into each replicate PCR. The purified libraries were quantified using a Qubit 3.0 fluorometer, sized with a Bioanalyzer 2100, and then quantified again using the KAPA Library Quantification kit. Each immunoSEQ 96-well plate was sequenced on its own single-read 150-cycle Illumina NextSeq 550 flow cell. The source study handled its data this way. Because only junctional sequences without quality scores were contained in the immunoSEQ output, filtering matching that applied to full-length reads could not be performed. To assign V/J genes and CDR3, sequences were annotated against IMGT germline references using PyIR, a Python wrapper for IgBLAST v1.9. Reads with weak V/J assignments (E-value above 1e-6), missing CDR3, stop codons, out-of-frame junctions, or ambiguous translated residues were removed. A V3J clonotype was defined by an identical inferred V gene, J gene, and CDR3 amino acid sequence. To compute the percentage overlap between repertoires, the number of shared unique clonotypes was divided by the size of the smaller repertoire. Three approaches were used to assess repertoire richness: RTK rarefaction, the Chao1 estimator, and Recon v2.1 estimates of unobserved clonotypes. Generation probabilities for all TCRbeta clonotypes obtained by the gDNA method from several donors were computed using OLGA. TCRdb holds this immuneACCESS table with in-frame rearrangements only. Some clones are missing; in checked studies, unresolved V genes explain under half, and the rest has no known cause. Clone size and V and J calls were adopted from that table, with D and trimming inferred from the DNA. Across this sample there are a few million clones, with approximately 96% seen only once. Of the sample, 0.1% to 0.15% is held by the ten largest clones.

The donors were healthy, HIV-negative adults who had no recently reported acute infections or vaccinations. All donors were Caucasian adults living in Nashville, Tennessee, USA. Magnetic negative selection was used to enrich CD4+ T cells, after which naive cells were positively selected on CD45RA and the negative fraction became the memory subset. Blood was obtained by leukapheresis, after which PBMCs were separated by Ficoll-Histopaque density gradient centrifugation and cryopreserved in liquid nitrogen vapor phase. Analytical flow cytometry was used to check the purity and quantity of every magnetically sorted T cell population. Genomic DNA was isolated from each sorted fraction and quantified by UV absorbance on a Nanodrop 2000c.

This sequence originates from a man in his late teens or twenties in good health. This receptor chain uses TRBV7-2 and TRBJ2-1, with no confident D gene call. Sequencing used naive CD4+ T cells sorted from blood. The sample's cell subset or site label, in plain terms: CD45RA+ positively selected. The CDR3 protein: CASSLGEAMRPFF. The nucleotides read TGTGCCAGCAGCTTAGGAGAGGCGATGAGACCGTTCTTC.